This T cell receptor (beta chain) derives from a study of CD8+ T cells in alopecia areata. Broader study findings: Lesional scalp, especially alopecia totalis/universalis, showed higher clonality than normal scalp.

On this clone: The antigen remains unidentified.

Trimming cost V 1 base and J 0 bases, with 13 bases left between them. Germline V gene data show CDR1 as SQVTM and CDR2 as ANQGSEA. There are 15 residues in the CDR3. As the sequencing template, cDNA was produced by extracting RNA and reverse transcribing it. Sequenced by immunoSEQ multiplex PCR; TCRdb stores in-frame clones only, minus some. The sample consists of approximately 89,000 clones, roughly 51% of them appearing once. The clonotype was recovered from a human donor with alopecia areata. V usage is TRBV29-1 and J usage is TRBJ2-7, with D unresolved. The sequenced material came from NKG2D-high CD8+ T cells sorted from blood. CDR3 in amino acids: CSVEAFGMSSYEQYF. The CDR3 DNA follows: TGCAGCGTTGAAGCTTTTGGGATGTCCTCCTACGAGCAGTACTTC.